Listed below are T cell receptor beta chains from one sample, sequenced in a study of T cells in Graves' hyperthyroidism and ophthalmopathy. TCRdb reprocessed the multiplex PCR reads via MiXCR and lists one record per CDR3 protein. The sample consists of hundreds of thousands of distinct CDR3 sequences, less than 25% of them appearing once. Sequenced input: blood. The receptors stem from a man aged 25-40 years with Graves' ophthalmopathy. CDR3s include the opening cysteine and the closing phenylalanine or tryptophan. Fields, in order: V gene, clone size, J gene, D gene, CDR3 DNA, CDR3 protein. A D gene is named only where the DNA matches it firmly. The size of a clone is reported for some rows only, either as once, few or many, or as a class for expanded clones.

v_call: TRBV20-1
clone_size: few
j_call: TRBJ2-1
d_call: -
cdr3_nt: TGCAGTGCTAGAGATGGACAGCGGAGCAATGAGCAGTTCTTC
cdr3_aa: CSARDGQRSNEQFF

v_call: TRBV6-2/TRBV6-3
clone_size: -
j_call: TRBJ2-7
d_call: -
cdr3_nt: TGTGCCAGCAGCCCGGGAATAATGTACGAGCAGTACTTC
cdr3_aa: CASSPGIMYEQYF

v_call: TRBV10-3
clone_size: -
j_call: TRBJ1-2
d_call: TRBD1
cdr3_nt: TGTGCCACCGGGACAGGGTCGGACTATGGCTACACCTTC
cdr3_aa: CATGTGSDYGYTF

v_call: TRBV6-2/TRBV6-3
clone_size: few
j_call: TRBJ2-5
d_call: -
cdr3_nt: TGTGCCAGCAGTGGACGGGTCAAAGGAGATTCAGAGACCCAGTACTTC
cdr3_aa: CASSGRVKGDSETQYF

v_call: TRBV2
clone_size: -
j_call: TRBJ1-5
d_call: TRBD1
cdr3_nt: TGTGCCAGCTGCCAGGGGGGTCAGCCCCAGCATTTT
cdr3_aa: CASCQGGQPQHF

v_call: TRBV7-6
clone_size: -
j_call: TRBJ2-1
d_call: -
cdr3_nt: TGTGCCAGCAGCATGCTACAGGGACCCTACAATGAGCAGTTCTTC
cdr3_aa: CASSMLQGPYNEQFF

v_call: TRBV7-9
clone_size: many
j_call: TRBJ2-3
d_call: -
cdr3_nt: TGTGCCAGCAGCTCGGTACAGGCGGGGACAGATACGCAGTATTTT
cdr3_aa: CASSSVQAGTDTQYF

v_call: TRBV7-3
clone_size: few
j_call: TRBJ2-7
d_call: TRBD2
cdr3_nt: TGTGCCAGCAGCTTCGACAGGGCCGGGACTAGCGGAGCCTACGAGCAGTACTTC
cdr3_aa: CASSFDRAGTSGAYEQYF

v_call: TRBV13
clone_size: -
j_call: TRBJ2-1
d_call: TRBD2
cdr3_nt: TGTGCCAGCAGCTTGGGGACTAGCGGGAGGCCAAGTTCCTACAATGAGCAGTTCTTC
cdr3_aa: CASSLGTSGRPSSYNEQFF

v_call: TRBV30
clone_size: few
j_call: TRBJ1-5
d_call: -
cdr3_nt: TGTGCCTGGAGTGGAGCAGGGCCTCAGCCCCAGCATTTT
cdr3_aa: CAWSGAGPQPQHF

v_call: TRBV7-8
clone_size: few
j_call: TRBJ2-1
d_call: TRBD2
cdr3_nt: TGTGCCAGCAGCTTCGGACTAGCGGAGCAGTTCTTC
cdr3_aa: CASSFGLAEQFF

v_call: TRBV30
clone_size: many
j_call: TRBJ1-5
d_call: -
cdr3_nt: TGTGCCTGGAGTGCGGCAAATAGCAATCAGCCCCAGCATTTT
cdr3_aa: CAWSAANSNQPQHF

v_call: TRBV28
clone_size: many
j_call: TRBJ2-3
d_call: TRBD2
cdr3_nt: TGTGCCAGCAGTCCCCGGACTAGGAGAGATACGCAGTATTTT
cdr3_aa: CASSPRTRRDTQYF

v_call: TRBV12-3/TRBV12-4
clone_size: many
j_call: TRBJ1-2
d_call: -
cdr3_nt: TGTGCCAGCAGTTTACAGGATCGCTATGGCTACACCTTC
cdr3_aa: CASSLQDRYGYTF

v_call: TRBV30
clone_size: many
j_call: TRBJ1-2
d_call: -
cdr3_nt: TGTGCCTGGACGTTAGGAAACTATGGCTACACCTTC
cdr3_aa: CAWTLGNYGYTF